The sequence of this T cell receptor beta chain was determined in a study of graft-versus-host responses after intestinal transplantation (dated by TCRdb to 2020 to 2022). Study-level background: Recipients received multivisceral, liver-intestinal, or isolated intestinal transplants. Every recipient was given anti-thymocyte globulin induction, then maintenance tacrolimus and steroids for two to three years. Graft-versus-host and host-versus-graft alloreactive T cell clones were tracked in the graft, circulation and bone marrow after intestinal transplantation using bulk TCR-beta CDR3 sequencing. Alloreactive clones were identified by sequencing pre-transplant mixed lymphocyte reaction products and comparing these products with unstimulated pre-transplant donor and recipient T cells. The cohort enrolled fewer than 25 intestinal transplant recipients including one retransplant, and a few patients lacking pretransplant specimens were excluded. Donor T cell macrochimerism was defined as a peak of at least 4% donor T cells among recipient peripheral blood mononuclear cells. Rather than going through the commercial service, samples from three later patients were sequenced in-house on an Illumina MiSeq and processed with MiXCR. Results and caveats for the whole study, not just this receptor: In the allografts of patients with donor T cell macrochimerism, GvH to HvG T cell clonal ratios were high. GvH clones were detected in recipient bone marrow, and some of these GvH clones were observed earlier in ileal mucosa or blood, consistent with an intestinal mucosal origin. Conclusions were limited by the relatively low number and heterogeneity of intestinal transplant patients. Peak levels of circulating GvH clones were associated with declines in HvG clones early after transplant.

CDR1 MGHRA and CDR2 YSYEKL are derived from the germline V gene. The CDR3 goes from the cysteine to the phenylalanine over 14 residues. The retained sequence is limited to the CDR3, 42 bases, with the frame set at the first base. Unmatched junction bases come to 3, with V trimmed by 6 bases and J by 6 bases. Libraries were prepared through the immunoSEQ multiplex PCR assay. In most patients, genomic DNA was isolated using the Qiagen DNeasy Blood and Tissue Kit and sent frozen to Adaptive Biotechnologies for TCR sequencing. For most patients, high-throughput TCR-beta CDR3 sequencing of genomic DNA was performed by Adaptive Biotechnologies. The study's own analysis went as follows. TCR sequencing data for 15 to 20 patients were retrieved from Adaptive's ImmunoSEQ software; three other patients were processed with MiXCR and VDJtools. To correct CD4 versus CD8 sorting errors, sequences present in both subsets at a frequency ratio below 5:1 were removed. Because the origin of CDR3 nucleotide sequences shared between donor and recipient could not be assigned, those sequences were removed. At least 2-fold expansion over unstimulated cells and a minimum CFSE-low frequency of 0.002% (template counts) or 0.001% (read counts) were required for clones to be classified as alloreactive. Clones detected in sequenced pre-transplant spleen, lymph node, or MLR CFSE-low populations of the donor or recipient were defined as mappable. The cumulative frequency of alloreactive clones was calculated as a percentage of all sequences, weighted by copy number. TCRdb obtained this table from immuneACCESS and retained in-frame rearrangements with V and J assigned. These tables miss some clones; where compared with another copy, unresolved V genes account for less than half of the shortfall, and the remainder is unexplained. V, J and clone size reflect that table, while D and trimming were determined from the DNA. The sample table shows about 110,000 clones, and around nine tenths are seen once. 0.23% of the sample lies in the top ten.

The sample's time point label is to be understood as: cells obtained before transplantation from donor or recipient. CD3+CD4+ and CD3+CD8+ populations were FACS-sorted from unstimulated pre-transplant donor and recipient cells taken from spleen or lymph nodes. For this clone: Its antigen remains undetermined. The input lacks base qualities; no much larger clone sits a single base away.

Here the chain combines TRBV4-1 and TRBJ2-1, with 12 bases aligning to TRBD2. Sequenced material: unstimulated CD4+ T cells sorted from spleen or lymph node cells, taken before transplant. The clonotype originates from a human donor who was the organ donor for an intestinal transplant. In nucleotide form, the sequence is TGCGCCAGCAGTAGGACTAGCGGGATCAATGAGCAGTTCTTC. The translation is CASSRTSGINEQFF.